This T cell receptor (beta chain) was documented in a study of blood T cell repertoires in COVID-19 (dated by TCRdb to the early 2020s). About the study as a whole: Samples covering the acute and convalescent phases of COVID-19 were provided by collaborators in the United States, Italy and Spain. The material from the prospective study consisted of cDNA or gDNA derived from T cells, B-cell-depleted T cells, or PBMCs. Subjects who had been exposed to COVID-19, were actively infected with it, or had recovered from it provided the deeply sampled blood TCRbeta repertoires that made up the dataset. The repertoires were released in a freely available public database intended as a resource for research on the immune response to SARS-CoV-2. The samples were drawn from two sources: the first 160 participants of the ongoing ImmuneRACE study, and 1,200 or so subjects contributed by 6 global collaborators. Nearly every sample came with metadata listing a de-identified subject ID, COVID-19 status, age in years and sex. HLA class I and class II types, where available, came from metadata supplied by the sample provider rather than from assay-based typing.

The immunoSEQ Assay, a bias-controlled multiplex PCR, was used to amplify TCRbeta CDR3 regions from genomic DNA. The authors processed their data as follows. The number of nucleated cells in each sample was estimated by amplification of reference gene primers within the assay. To quantify the absolute abundance of each unique TCRbeta CDR3 rearrangement, sequence reads were collapsed and filtered. For each sample, productive Simpson clonality was calculated as the square root of Simpson's diversity index across productive rearrangements. As stored in TCRdb, this immuneACCESS dataset retains in-frame rearrangements with V and J assigned. A fraction of the clones does not appear; measured against another copy, unresolved V genes explain less than half of the discrepancy, and the remainder lacks a known reason. That table supplies the V and J calls and clone size; D and trimming were determined from the DNA. The table for this sample lists 150,000 to 200,000 clones; around 85% of them were counted only once. 2.1% of the sample is taken by the ten largest.

V and J are trimmed by 5 bases and 4 bases, and the gene matches miss 8 bases of the junction. Looking up the germline V gene yields CDR1 SGHTA and CDR2 FQGNSA. The CDR3, cysteine through phenylalanine, is 15 amino acids long. Solely the CDR3 DNA is kept, with 45 bases framed from the first base. What the authors observed across the whole study: The amount of clinical and demographic metadata varied by source and participant and was provided uncurated.

A word on this clone: No antigen is known for it. No much larger clone exists at a distance of one base, and base qualities are not known.

Whole blood was collected in K2EDTA tubes by collaborating institutions according to the institutions' own protocols. For TCRbeta analysis, collaborators shipped samples as frozen whole blood, isolated PBMCs, or DNA extracted from either of those sample types. The sequenced sample was peripheral blood. The V and J segments used are TRBV7-2 and TRBJ2-5, with 9 bases aligning to TRBD2. The TCR sequence derives from a man between 65 and 85 years old with active or convalescent COVID-19. In nucleotides, the sequence is TGTGCCAGCAGCGAACAGCGGGGGGTGTCAGAGACCCAGTACTTC. Its translation is CASSEQRGVSETQYF.